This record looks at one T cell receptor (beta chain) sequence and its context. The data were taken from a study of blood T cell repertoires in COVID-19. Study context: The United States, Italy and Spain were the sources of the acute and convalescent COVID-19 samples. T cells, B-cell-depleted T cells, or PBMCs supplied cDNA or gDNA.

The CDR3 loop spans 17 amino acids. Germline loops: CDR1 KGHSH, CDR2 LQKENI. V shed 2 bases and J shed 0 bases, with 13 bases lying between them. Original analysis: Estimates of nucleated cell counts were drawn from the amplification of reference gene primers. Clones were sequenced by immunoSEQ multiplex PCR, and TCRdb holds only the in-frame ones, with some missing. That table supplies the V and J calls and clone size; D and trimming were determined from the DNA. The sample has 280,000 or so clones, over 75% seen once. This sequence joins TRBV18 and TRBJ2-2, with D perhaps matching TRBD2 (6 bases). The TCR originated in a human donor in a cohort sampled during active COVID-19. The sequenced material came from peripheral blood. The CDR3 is CASSPSERAANTGELFF. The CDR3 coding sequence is TGTGCCAGCTCACCAAGCGAGCGGGCGGCGAACACCGGGGAGCTGTTTTTT.